This TCR beta chain was identified in a study of early T cells in non-severe SARS-CoV-2 infection. Study summary: The study sequenced bulk RNA from unsorted whole blood, with chains unpaired.

Molecules of cDNA were individually given unique molecular identifiers that were attached to them. Each CDR3 protein is one row after TCRdb ran MiXCR on the 5' RACE reads. This table holds about 100,000 distinct CDR3 sequences, approximately 14% found once. With regard to this clonotype: Its matching antigen is unknown. A much more abundant neighbour one base away suggests this may be a read error.

The study, taken as a whole, reports: Comparison of clonotypes with VDJdb favored anti-spike CD8 responses while missing private and CD4 specificities.

CDR3 size: 14 residues. V dropped 1 base and J dropped 7 bases, with 16 bases sitting between them. In germline, CDR1 is DFQATT, CDR2 SNEGSKA (reference sequence). The J gene is TRBJ1-2, the V gene TRBV20-1; D is undetermined. Sequenced sample: whole blood. The clonotype originates from an adult who was a healthcare worker with PCR-confirmed SARS-CoV-2 infection or an uninfected control (not recorded which). The chain's CDR3 is CSARGTAASFGYTF. Here the CDR3 DNA reads TGCAGTGCTAGAGGGACCGCCGCCTCCTTTGGCTACACCTTC.